The 18 T cell receptor beta chains in this list originate from one sample, sequenced in a study of T cell responses to AZD1222 COVID-19 vaccine. Clones were read by immunoSEQ multiplex PCR, and TCRdb kept only the in-frame ones, dropping some. Altogether about 140,000 clones are present, approximately 92% being singletons, with the ten largest covering about 4.8%. The source was peripheral blood, collected on day 0 of AZD1222 vaccination. Receptor source: an adult in good health.

The DNA of the CDR3 is TGTGCCAGCAGCGAGATGGGGGGAGGCTATGGCTACACCTTC. Translating gives CASSEMGGGYGYTF. This chain links TRBV2 with TRBJ1-2; the D gene is possibly TRBD1 (5 bases). The V gene lost 6 bases and the J gene lost 4 bases, with 15 bases spanning the gap. Germline CDR1 and CDR2: SNHLY and FYNNEI. CDR3 length: 14 amino acids.

The chain employs TRBV2 and TRBJ1-2; 10 positions match TRBD1. Germline V gene lookup returns CDR1 SNHLY and CDR2 FYNNEI. The CDR3 extends over 13 amino acids. V trimming: 5 bases; J trimming: 7 bases; junction bases outside the gene matches: 4. The CDR3 DNA is TGTGCCAGCAGTAAGGGACAGGGGTTTGGCTACACCTTC. Translating it yields CASSKGQGFGYTF.

J is TRBJ1-3 and V is TRBV4-2; D might be TRBD1 (6 bases). CDR3 length: 16 residues. V was pared by 0 bases and J by 1 base, with 10 bases between. Looked up from germline, CDR1 is LGHNA and CDR2 is YNFKEQ. CDR3 DNA sequence: TGTGCCAGCAGCCAAGAGGGAGGGGGATCTGGAAACACCATATATTTT. It codes for CASSQEGGGSGNTIYF.

The J gene is TRBJ2-2, the V gene TRBV7-2; D gene uncertain. This CDR3 spans 16 amino acids. Germline lookup yields CDR1 SGHTA and CDR2 FQGNSA. Trimming shortened V by 2 bases and J by 0 bases, and 10 bases separated the two germline ends. The CDR3: CASSLFHTPNTGELFF. The CDR3, as DNA: TGTGCCAGCAGCTTATTCCACACTCCGAACACCGGGGAGCTGTTTTTT.

The chain recombines TRBV6-2 or TRBV6-3 with TRBJ2-7; no reliable D call. The CDR3 runs 12 residues. The germline gives CDR1 MNHEY, CDR2 SVGEGT. V lost 2 bases to trimming and J lost 3 bases, with 5 bases between them. The CDR3 nucleotides read TGTGCCAGCAGTTACACCAACTACGAGCAGTACTTC. Its protein is CASSYTNYEQYF.

This clone was recorded once. The chain couples TRBV14 to TRBJ2-7, with TRBD1 matching 11 bases. The ends lost 5 bases at V and 7 bases at J; junction bases unmatched: 10. The CDR3 length is 15 residues. Germline V gives CDR1 SGHDN, CDR2 FVKESK. The CDR3 is CASSWTGGGLKEQYF. CDR3 coding DNA: TGTGCCAGCAGCTGGACAGGGGGCGGGCTAAAAGAGCAGTACTTC.

Only one count was recorded for this clone. Written as DNA, the CDR3 is TGTGCCAGTTACAGGGTCAGCTACACCTTC. It translates to CASYRVSYTF. The chain joins TRBV2 to TRBJ1-2, with D perhaps matching TRBD1 (6 bases). This CDR3 spans 10 amino acids. Between the trimmed V and J ends, which lost 9 bases and 9 bases, there was a span of 11 bases. CDR1 SNHLY and CDR2 FYNNEI come from the germline V gene.

The chain links TRBV9 to TRBJ2-7; D gene ambiguous. V lost 0 bases and J 3 bases, leaving 10 bases between the germline ends. Germline CDR1 reads SGDLS; CDR2 reads YYNGEE. The CDR3 extends over 14 amino acids. CDR3 in DNA: TGTGCCAGCAGCGTAGAGACCGGCTACTACGAGCAGTACTTC. It translates to CASSVETGYYEQYF.

The genes are TRBV4-1 and TRBJ2-7; D is possibly TRBD1 (6 bases). V lost 1 base and J lost 6, with 19 bases in between. CDR3 length: 16 amino acids. Germline V lookup: CDR1 MGHRA, CDR2 YSYEKL. In DNA form, the CDR3 reads TGCGCCAGCAGCCAAGCTTCAGGGGCTAGTTACCCCGAGCAGTACTTC. This translates into CASSQASGASYPEQYF.

The chain links TRBV6-5 to TRBJ2-1; D gene ambiguous. The germline V gene encodes CDR1 MNHEY and CDR2 SVGAGI. The length of the CDR3 is 12 residues. V lost 6 bases and J 4 bases, leaving 7 bases between the germline ends. The CDR3 coding sequence is TGTGCCAGCAGGAGTCATTACAATGAGCAGTTCTTC. Residues: CASRSHYNEQFF.

This rearrangement joins TRBV28 to TRBJ1-5, with D possibly TRBD1 on 5 matching bases. The CDR3 is made up of 16 amino acids. Germline V lookup: CDR1 MDHEN, CDR2 SYDVKM. The V end was cut by 5 bases, the J end by 4 bases, with 18 bases between. The CDR3 bases are TGTGCCAGCAGTCCCGTGTCGGGGGATTTAAATCAGCCCCAGCATTTT. Protein: CASSPVSGDLNQPQHF.

V is TRBV6-4 and J is TRBJ2-1; TRBD2 agrees at 9 bases. This CDR3 has 14 amino acids. After removal of 6 bases from V and 9 bases from J, the junction contained 9 bases not matched to a gene. CDR1 and CDR2 (germline): MRHNA, SNTAGT. CDR3 DNA: TGTGCCAGCAGCCCGGGACTAGCTAGTAGTGAGCAGTTCTTC. Its translation: CASSPGLASSEQFF.

The chain is built from TRBV25-1 and TRBJ2-5; D uncertain. Germline V gives CDR1 MGHDK, CDR2 SYGVNS. The CDR3 consists of 11 residues. Trimming removed 8 bases at V and 5 bases at J, with 9 bases between. The CDR3 DNA reads TGTGCCAGCGGCGGTGGCGAGACCCAGTACTTC. Translated: CASGGGETQYF.

V and J are TRBV2 and TRBJ2-1, with 7 bases lining up with TRBD2. From germline, CDR1 is SNHLY and CDR2 FYNNEI. Trimming at V came to 4 bases and at J to 4 bases, leaving 4 bases not matched to a gene. There are 14 residues in the CDR3. The CDR3 loop reads CASSGASGYNEQFF. The CDR3, as DNA: TGTGCCAGCAGTGGGGCTAGCGGATACAATGAGCAGTTCTTC.

This chain joins TRBV18 and TRBJ2-3; D is uncertain. The CDR3 has 15 amino acids. Germline V lookup: CDR1 KGHSH, CDR2 LQKENI. The ends were cut back, 4 bases at V and 2 bases at J, with 13 bases in the middle. CDR3 region: CASSQVRTATDTQYF. The CDR3 region has the DNA TGTGCCAGCTCACAGGTTAGGACGGCCACAGATACGCAGTATTTT.

This clone was recorded only once. The rearrangement links TRBV7-2 to TRBJ2-7; D may be TRBD1 or TRBD2 (5 bases each). Between the trimmed V and J ends, which lost 5 bases and 0 bases, there was a span of 11 bases. CDR1 is SGHTA and CDR2 is FQGNSA in the germline V gene. This CDR3 region has 14 residues. The CDR3 coding sequence is TGTGCCAGCAGCCCCGGGACCATCTCCTACGAGCAGTACTTC. Translated: CASSPGTISYEQYF.

This sequence joins TRBV6-5 and TRBJ2-1, with 14 positions matching TRBD2. CDR3 length: 14 residues. The V gene's germline CDR1 is MNHEY and CDR2 SVGAGI. V shed 5 bases, J shed 8 bases, and the junction held 2 bases outside the gene matches. The CDR3 here is CASSPGLAGDEQFF. The CDR3 region has the DNA TGTGCCAGCAGTCCGGGACTAGCGGGGGATGAGCAGTTCTTC.

The chain links TRBV3-1 (or the pseudogene TRBV3-2) to TRBJ1-2; D gene uncertain. Looked up from germline, CDR1 is LGHDT and CDR2 is YNNKEL (reference sequence). Trimming took 3 bases from V and 7 from J, leaving 3 bases between them. This CDR3 is 10 amino acids long. CDR3 in DNA: TGTGCCAGCAGCCACGGTGGCTACACCTTC. Its translation is CASSHGGYTF.